This T cell receptor (beta chain) stems from a study of blood T cell repertoires in COVID-19. Looking at the study overall: Samples representing acute and convalescent COVID-19 were sourced from the United States, Italy and Spain.

Original data processing: It was from reference gene primer amplification that nucleated cell counts were estimated. The repertoire was sequenced with immunoSEQ multiplex PCR; TCRdb's copy has only in-frame clones and lacks some. That table is the source of V, J and clone size, and D and trimming were worked out from the DNA. Here the sample spans about 190,000 clones, about 83% being singletons. Losses at the gene ends were 2 bases for V and 0 bases for J; bases not matched to a gene: 5. The CDR3 is 18 residues long. Germline V gene lookup returns CDR1 SEHNR and CDR2 FQNEAQ (reference sequence). The V and J genes are TRBV7-9 and TRBJ2-1; 12 bases are a match to TRBD2. The sequenced sample consisted of peripheral blood. The sequence derives from an older woman with active or convalescent COVID-19. The CDR3 bases are TGTGCCAGCAGCTTACTAGCGGGAGGGGGAAGCTCCTACAATGAGCAGTTCTTC. It codes for CASSLLAGGGSSYNEQFF.